The 17 T cell receptor beta chains below were found in one sample sequenced in a study of blood T cells in healthy people across ages (dated by TCRdb to the mid-2010s). The library was produced with 5' RACE. The sequencing machine was an Illumina HiSeq 2500. A second PCR of about 7 to 12 cycles was run with a J-beta primer mix and a sample-barcoded 5' primer. TCRdb cleaned the public reads at Q25 with fastp, built clones with MiXCR and kept in-frame beta chains. Every entry covers one CDR3 protein and lists the most common genes and DNA from its rows. This sample is represented by about 1.5 million distinct CDR3 sequences; approximately 40% of them were singletons. The ten largest clones capture roughly 7.9% of the sample. The sample consisted of blood. All receptors come from a woman aged 18-29 years in good health.

This clonotype has a handful of counts. The chain combines TRBV27 with TRBJ2-1; 10 bases match TRBD2. The V gene end was trimmed by 2 bases and the J gene end by 8 bases; junction bases not matched to a gene: 6. The CDR3 has 15 amino acids. Germline CDR1 MNHEY, CDR2 SMNVEV (reference sequence). The CDR3 is CASSLQRGGLDEQFF. Written as DNA, the CDR3 is TGTGCCAGCAGTTTACAGCGGGGGGGCTTGGATGAGCAGTTCTTC.

This clonotype was observed a few times. The chain employs TRBV12-3 or TRBV12-4 and TRBJ1-1; D not certain. The length of the CDR3 is 15 residues. Trimming stripped 6 bases from V and 4 bases from J, with 18 bases between. The CDR3 coding sequence is TGTGCCAGCAGCCCAAATGGGGAGATCGGCACTGAAGCTTTCTTT. Residues: CASSPNGEIGTEAFF.

For the CDR3, the DNA is TGTGCCAGCAGTTGGGGAGTGGGGCAGGGTATCTCCTACGAGCAGTACTTC. Translation: CASSWGVGQGISYEQYF. This chain joins TRBV28 and TRBJ2-7; D may be TRBD1 or TRBD2 (5 bases each). The germline gives CDR1 MDHEN, CDR2 SYDVKM. V dropped 4 bases and J dropped 0 bases, with 19 bases sitting between them. This CDR3 has 17 amino acids.

The chain links TRBV28 to TRBJ2-1; D gene unclear. Germline V CDR1 and CDR2: MDHEN, SYDVKM. The CDR3 sequence is 15 residues long. Trimming pared 4 bases from V and 6 bases from J, leaving 16 bases between. The CDR3 DNA reads TGTGCCAGCAGTTCTGACCTTAGCCCTGCCAATGAGCAGTTCTTC. This gives the protein CASSSDLSPANEQFF.

This chain links TRBV11-1 with TRBJ2-5, with D possibly matching TRBD1 (6 bases). Per the germline V gene, CDR1 is SGHAT and CDR2 is FQDESV (reference sequence). The CDR3 has 15 residues. V lost 5 bases and J 1 base, leaving 14 bases between the germline ends. This chain's CDR3 is CASSPYRTVQETQYF. The DNA of the CDR3 is TGTGCCAGCAGCCCGTATCGGACAGTCCAAGAGACCCAGTACTTC. The full variable domain, in which reference TRBV11-1 and TRBJ2-5 provide the parts outside the CDR3, is EAEVAQSPRYKITEKSQAVAFWCDPISGHATLYWYRQILGQGPELLVQFQDESVVDDSQLPKDRFSAERLKGVDSTLKIQPAELGDSAMYLCASSPYRTVQETQYFGPGTRLLVL.

The chain has TRBV20-1 and TRBJ1-2; the D gene is possibly TRBD1 (6 bases). This CDR3 contains 12 residues. CDR1 is DFQATT, CDR2 SNEGSKA, per germline (reference sequence). Trimming shortened V by 7 bases and J by 3 bases, and 12 bases separated the two germline ends. The CDR3, as DNA: TGCAGTGGGGGGGGCGAGGACTATGGCTACACCTTC. This sequence encodes CSGGGEDYGYTF.

This clonotype was recorded at least ten times. The CDR3 loop is CASRRQGYEQYF. CDR3 nucleotides: TGTGCCAGCAGACGACAGGGGTACGAGCAGTACTTC. The V and J genes are TRBV25-1 and TRBJ2-7, with TRBD1 identical over 8 bases. The CDR3 runs to 12 residues. J gave up 4 bases and V 6 bases, and 2 bases lay outside the gene matches. The germline CDR1 and CDR2 sequences are MGHDK and SYGVNS.

The gene calls are TRBV7-2 and TRBJ2-6; 7 bases match TRBD2. Germline CDR1 is SGHTA and CDR2 is FQGNSA. This CDR3 has 18 residues. The junction had 7 bases not matched to a gene; V was cut back by 2 bases and J by 0 bases. The chain's CDR3 is CASSLTASGSSGANVLTF. The CDR3 region has the DNA TGTGCCAGCAGCTTAACCGCTAGCGGAAGCTCTGGGGCCAACGTCCTGACTTTC.

V gene TRBV5-4 combines with J gene TRBJ2-7; TRBD2 agrees at 11 bases. The V segment lost 4 bases and the J segment 10 bases; nucleotides outside the gene matches: 4. This CDR3 contains 12 residues. Germline V gives CDR1 SGHNT, CDR2 YYREEE (reference sequence). CDR3 loop: CASSTTSGVQYF. The DNA of the CDR3 is TGTGCCAGCAGCACGACTAGCGGGGTTCAGTACTTC.

This chain uses TRBV30 with TRBJ2-7; tentatively, D is TRBD1 (6 bases). Trimming took 3 bases from V and 5 from J, leaving 11 bases between them. The germline gives CDR1 GTSNPN, CDR2 SVGIG (reference sequence). The CDR3 runs 12 residues. The CDR3 spells CAWRQGFHEQYF. CDR3 in DNA: TGTGCCTGGAGACAGGGTTTCCACGAGCAGTACTTC.

This clonotype was recorded a few times. CDR3 coding DNA: TGTGCCCTCGGGCCTAGCGGGCCCGAGCAGTACTTC. It is translated as CALGPSGPEQYF. The chain carries TRBV10-3 and TRBJ2-7, with 8 bases identical to TRBD2. Trimming removed 11 bases from V and 6 bases from J; junction bases left unmatched: 9. CDR1 is ENHRY and CDR2 is SYGVKD in the germline V gene. This CDR3 spans 12 amino acids.

The chain joins TRBV20-1 to TRBJ1-5; D gene unclear. V lost 0 bases, J lost 5 bases, and 14 bases lay in between. Germline V gives CDR1 DFQATT, CDR2 SNEGSKA (reference sequence). The length of the CDR3 is 15 residues. CDR3 loop: CSARDAFSGDQPQHF. CDR3 coding DNA: TGCAGTGCTAGAGACGCCTTCTCTGGGGATCAGCCCCAGCATTTT.

The rearrangement links TRBV5-1 to TRBJ2-3; D gene ambiguous. V was trimmed by 4 bases and J by 2 bases, leaving 11 bases between them. CDR1 is SGHRS, CDR2 YFSETQ, per germline. The CDR3 contains 14 residues. CDR3 nucleotides: TGCGCCAGCAGCAGAGAATGGTACACAGATACGCAGTATTTT. It translates to CASSREWYTDTQYF.

The chain employs TRBV3-1 and TRBJ1-1; maybe TRBD1 (5 bases). CDR1 is LGHDT, CDR2 YNNKEL, per germline (reference sequence). Trimming took off 4 bases at V and 1 base at J, with 13 bases between the two ends. The CDR3 totals 15 residues. The CDR3, as DNA: TGTGCCAGCAGCCCGGGACCTAGCCAGAACACTGAAGCTTTCTTT. Its protein is CASSPGPSQNTEAFF.

This sequence joins TRBV7-3 and TRBJ2-7; 9 bases line up with TRBD1. Germline-derived CDR1 and CDR2 are SGHTA and FQGTGA. J was trimmed by 5 bases and V by 0 bases; bases with no gene match: 8. The CDR3 runs to 16 residues. The CDR3 nucleotides read TGTGCCAGCAGCTTAACGCTAGGACAGGGGACCCACGAGCAGTACTTC. It specifies CASSLTLGQGTHEQYF.

CDR3 nucleotides: TGTGCCAGCAGCGTCAGTGGGACAAGCACTGAAGCTTTCTTT. Translating gives CASSVSGTSTEAFF. The V and J genes are TRBV9 and TRBJ1-1; a weak D match, TRBD1 (6 bases). Trimming pared 2 bases from V and 4 bases from J, leaving 12 bases between. CDR1 and CDR2 from the germline V gene are SGDLS and YYNGEE. The CDR3 runs to 14 residues.

The chain recombines TRBV11-1 with TRBJ2-3; D is unresolved. This CDR3 has 17 amino acids. Trimming removed 5 bases at V and 0 bases at J, with 18 bases between. CDR1 and CDR2 (germline): SGHAT, FQDESV (reference sequence). CDR3 amino acids: CASSRSSRPLSTDTQYF. The CDR3 coding sequence is TGTGCCAGCAGCCGCAGTAGTAGGCCTTTGAGCACAGATACGCAGTATTTT. Variable domain in full (rest from reference TRBV11-1 and TRBJ2-3): EAEVAQSPRYKITEKSQAVAFWCDPISGHATLYWYRQILGQGPELLVQFQDESVVDDSQLPKDRFSAERLKGVDSTLKIQPAELGDSAMYLCASSRSSRPLSTDTQYFGPGTRLTVL.